Below are 2 T cell receptor beta chains sequenced from a single sample in a study of CD8 T cells in Susac syndrome. Random hexamers were used to reverse transcribe about 0.5 to 1 ug of RNA. TCRdb reprocessed the immunoSEQ multiplex PCR reads via MiXCR and lists one record per CDR3 protein. Among 330,000 or so distinct CDR3 sequences listed, roughly 85% were seen once. Material: CD8+ T cells from PBMCs. Receptors were obtained from a human donor with multiple sclerosis.

The chain couples TRBV4-1 to TRBJ2-7; D may be TRBD2 (7 bases). Per germline, CDR1 MGHRA and CDR2 YSYEKL. The V end lost 1 base, the J end lost 4 bases, and 17 bases lay between the germline ends. The CDR3 extends over 16 amino acids. In DNA, the CDR3 is TGCGCCAGCAGCCAAGGTAGTGCGGGGAGGGGGTACGAGCAGTACTTC. Translated: CASSQGSAGRGYEQYF.

This clonotype was seen just once. V and J are TRBV27 and TRBJ1-3; no firm D call. Trimming took off 3 bases at V and 5 bases at J, with 8 bases between the two ends. CDR3 length equals 13 residues. Germline V gene data show CDR1 as MNHEY and CDR2 as SMNVEV (reference sequence). CDR3 DNA sequence: TGTGCCAGCAGTTTGCCCGACCGAAACACCATATATTTT. Translation gives CASSLPDRNTIYF.